The clone carrying this T cell receptor beta chain was observed a handful of times. Its specificity is unknown. The sample belongs to a study of beta chain features in type 1 diabetes. Study-wide context: The samples had about 100,000,000 sorted cells examined in all. Study-wide points: Researchers could not determine here whether HLA type influences TCRB rearrangement.

Since all of the isolated RNA was reverse transcribed, expressed TCRB transcripts were what got sequenced. Naive, central memory and regulatory T cell samples came to a mean of approximately 3.3 million reads. Only in-frame clones appear in the TCRdb table, and some are missing; sequencing was by immunoSEQ multiplex PCR. Seen here are some 150,000 clones, 11% observed once, and the top ten hold about 2.1%. The germline V gene has CDR1 SGHAT and CDR2 FQNNGV. This CDR3 comprises 15 residues. Trimming pared 4 bases from V and 2 bases from J, leaving 14 bases between. The specimen was central memory CD4+ T cells from blood. The chain recombines TRBV11-2 with TRBJ2-5, with D possibly being TRBD1 (5 bases). This sequence originates from a man in his late teens or twenties in good health. CDR3 sequence reads: CASSSQVVYQETQYF. The CDR3 DNA sequence: TGTGCCAGCAGCTCACAGGTGGTTTATCAAGAGACCCAGTACTTC.